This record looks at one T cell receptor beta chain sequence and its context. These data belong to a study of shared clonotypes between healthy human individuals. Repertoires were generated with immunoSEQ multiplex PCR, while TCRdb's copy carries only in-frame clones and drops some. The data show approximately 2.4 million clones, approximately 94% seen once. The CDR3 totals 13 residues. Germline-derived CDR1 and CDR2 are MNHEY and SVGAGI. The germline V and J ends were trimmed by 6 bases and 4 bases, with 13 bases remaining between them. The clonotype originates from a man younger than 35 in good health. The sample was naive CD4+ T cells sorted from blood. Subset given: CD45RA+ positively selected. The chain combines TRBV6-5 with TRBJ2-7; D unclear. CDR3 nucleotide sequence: TGTGCCAGCAGGTCCCCGGGTCTTTACGAGCAGTACTTC. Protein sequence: CASRSPGLYEQYF.